The 25 T cell receptor beta chains below were found in one sample sequenced in a study of Graves' ophthalmopathy and Graves' hyperthyroidism. Investigators amplified TCR beta CDR3 regions from RNA transcripts. Second-round multiplex PCR came after a first-round RT-PCR that employed HTBI primers. TCRdb re-called the multiplex PCR reads through MiXCR, storing one row per CDR3 protein. This sample has 500,000 to 700,000 distinct CDR3 sequences, with approximately 22% found just once. Sample: peripheral blood. The source of these receptors is a woman aged 18-29 years with stable Graves' hyperthyroidism. Some clones in this sample may be carry-over from other donors' samples.

The chain is built from TRBV6-1 and TRBJ2-5; TRBD2 might be the D (6 bases). In germline, CDR1 is MNHNS, CDR2 SASEGT. The V end was cut by 4 bases, the J end by 5 bases, with 14 bases between. This CDR3 has 14 residues. The CDR3 DNA reads as TGTGCCAGCAGTGTAGCGGTACGTGCGGAGACCCAGTACTTC. It encodes CASSVAVRAETQYF.

This clonotype has a handful of counts. CDR3 bases: TGTGCCAGCAGCCGCCCCGGGACAGGGGGCTATGGCTACACCTTC. Translating it yields CASSRPGTGGYGYTF. This chain connects TRBV3-1 to TRBJ1-2, with 11 positions matching TRBD1. V trimming: 4 bases; J trimming: 4 bases; junction bases outside the gene matches: 5. Germline CDR1 reads LGHDT; CDR2 reads YNNKEL (reference sequence). The length of the CDR3 is 15 residues.

This rearrangement joins TRBV6-2 or TRBV6-3 to TRBJ2-2, with D possibly matching TRBD2 (6 bases). Germline V lookup: CDR1 MNHEY, CDR2 SVGEGT. There are 15 residues in the CDR3. V shed 6 bases and J shed 3 bases, with 14 bases lying between them. The CDR3 protein is CASRSSGLDTGELFF. CDR3 sequence (DNA): TGTGCCAGCAGATCAAGCGGGTTGGACACCGGGGAGCTGTTTTTT.

This clonotype was found many times. The chain carries TRBV6-2 or TRBV6-3 and TRBJ2-7; D perhaps matches TRBD2 (6 bases). The CDR3 covers 14 residues. Germline loops: CDR1 MNHEY, CDR2 SVGEGT. V lost 3 bases and J 0 bases, leaving 9 bases between the germline ends. The CDR3 coding sequence is TGTGCCAGCAGTTATTTCGGGAGCTCCTACGAGCAGTACTTC. Translation: CASSYFGSSYEQYF.

This clonotype was picked up many times. The CDR3 sequence: CASSWDSRQPQHF. Here the CDR3 DNA reads TGTGCCAGCAGTTGGGACAGTCGGCAGCCCCAGCATTTT. The chain has TRBV12-3 or TRBV12-4 and TRBJ1-5, with 7 bases identical to TRBD1. This CDR3 is 13 amino acids long. The V segment lost 4 bases and the J segment 7 bases; nucleotides outside the gene matches: 4.

This clonotype was observed at least ten times. One end of the junction does not line up with germline, which may come from a read error. The V call is TRBV5-1, the J call TRBJ2-4; D unresolved. The CDR3 spans 12 residues. Germline V gives CDR1 SGHRS, CDR2 YFSETQ. DNA for the CDR3: TGCGCCAGCAGCTTGGAGGGAAACATTAAGTACTTC. This codes for CASSLEGNIKYF.

This clonotype came up many times. The CDR3 reads CASSPERQGRGGYTF. The CDR3 DNA reads TGCGCCAGCAGCCCGGAGAGACAGGGGAGGGGTGGCTACACCTTC. J is TRBJ1-2 and V is TRBV5-1; 8 positions match TRBD1. The CDR3 is 15 residues long. Per germline, CDR1 SGHRS and CDR2 YFSETQ. The junction had 12 bases not matched to a gene; V was cut back by 4 bases and J by 7 bases.

V usage is TRBV12-3 or TRBV12-4 and J usage is TRBJ1-6; TRBD1 matches at 8 bases. This CDR3 region has 15 residues. The J segment lost 6 bases and the V segment lost 7 bases, leaving 8 bases of the junction unmatched. The DNA for the CDR3 is TGTGCCAGCAATCGAAAGGGACAGGCTAATTCACCCCTCCACTTT. It translates to CASNRKGQANSPLHF.

This clonotype was seen ten or more times. This chain uses TRBV12-3 or TRBV12-4 with TRBJ1-2, with no clear D. Trimming pared 6 bases from V and 5 bases from J, leaving 13 bases between. This CDR3 contains 13 residues. This chain's CDR3 is CASRKETGYGYTF. CDR3 in DNA: TGTGCCAGCAGAAAGGAGACCGGGTATGGCTACACCTTC.

Ten or more counts support this clonotype. The rearrangement uses TRBV6-2 or TRBV6-3 and TRBJ1-2; unclear D gene. Germline V CDR1 and CDR2: MNHEY, SVGEGT. Trimming removed 1 base from V and 7 bases from J, with 7 bases in between. CDR3 length: 12 amino acids. CDR3 coding DNA: TGTGCCAGCAGTTACTGGTCCGTTGGCTACACCTTC. It encodes CASSYWSVGYTF.

The gene calls are TRBV27 and TRBJ1-3; D perhaps matches TRBD1 (6 bases). Per the germline V gene, CDR1 is MNHEY and CDR2 is SMNVEV (reference sequence). V was shortened by 6 bases and J by 0 bases, with 15 bases between the two germline ends. The CDR3 has 16 residues. The CDR3 bases are TGTGCCAGCAGCCCTACCGCAGGGGACTCTGGAAACACCATATATTTT. The encoded protein is CASSPTAGDSGNTIYF.

The rearrangement links TRBV11-2 to TRBJ2-7; no reliable D call. The V and J ends lost 2 bases and 3 bases respectively, with 14 bases between them. The germline CDR1 and CDR2 sequences are SGHAT and FQNNGV. The CDR3 is made up of 15 amino acids. The CDR3 reads CASSLNQARNYEQYF. The CDR3 DNA reads as TGTGCCAGCAGCTTAAACCAAGCGAGGAACTACGAGCAGTACTTC. The full variable domain, completed using reference TRBV11-2 and TRBJ2-7, is EAGVAQSPRYKIIEKRQSVAFWCNPISGHATLYWYQQILGQGPKLLIQFQNNGVVDDSQLPKDRFSAERLKGVDSTLKIQPAKLEDSAVYLCASSLNQARNYEQYFGPGTRLTVT.

This clonotype was picked up many times. The chain employs TRBV12-3 or TRBV12-4 and TRBJ1-1; D perhaps matches TRBD1 (6 bases). Trimming stripped 8 bases from V and 0 bases from J, with 16 bases between. This CDR3 region has 15 residues. CDR3: CASGQGRGMNTEAFF. For the CDR3, the DNA is TGTGCCAGCGGCCAGGGGCGGGGCATGAACACTGAAGCTTTCTTT.

V and J are TRBV6-1 and TRBJ2-7; TRBD1 matches 11 bases. The CDR3 extends over 14 amino acids. CDR1 is MNHNS, CDR2 SASEGT, per germline. With V trimmed by 8 bases and J by 3 bases, 6 bases remained unmatched. CDR3: CASSGTGGNYEQYF. The CDR3 DNA sequence: TGTGCCAGCTCCGGGACAGGGGGAAACTACGAGCAGTACTTC.

This clonotype was observed at least ten times. This chain joins TRBV11-2 and TRBJ1-3; the D gene is possibly TRBD1 (6 bases). This CDR3 is 19 amino acids long. Trimming shortened V by 1 base and J by 1 base, and 20 bases separated the two germline ends. Germline CDR1 and CDR2: SGHAT and FQNNGV. CDR3 nucleotides: TGTGCCAGCAGCTTAGTCTTGGGAATACAGGGTTTTTCTGGAAACACCATATATTTT. This encodes CASSLVLGIQGFSGNTIYF.

This clonotype was found many times. The chain is built from TRBV6-5 and TRBJ1-1; 12 bases fit TRBD1. Germline CDR1 and CDR2: MNHEY and SVGAGI. This CDR3 spans 15 amino acids. Trimming at V came to 2 bases and at J to 3 bases, leaving 1 base not matched to a gene. The CDR3 is CASSYGTGGDTEAFF. The CDR3 bases are TGTGCCAGCAGTTACGGGACAGGGGGCGACACTGAAGCTTTCTTT.

Many counts were recorded for this clonotype. The chain is built from TRBV20-1 and TRBJ1-1; 7 bases fit TRBD1. This CDR3 contains 14 residues. Germline CDR1 and CDR2: DFQATT and SNEGSKA (reference sequence). V trimming: 3 bases; J trimming: 1 base; junction bases outside the gene matches: 5. The CDR3 here is CSASDRVSNTEAFF. CDR3 coding DNA: TGCAGTGCTAGTGACAGGGTGTCGAACACTGAAGCTTTCTTT.

This clonotype was counted many times. The V call is TRBV28, the J call TRBJ2-4; D is possibly TRBD2 (5 bases). Germline CDR1 reads MDHEN; CDR2 reads SYDVKM. The CDR3 consists of 15 residues. V was trimmed by 2 bases and J by 6 bases, leaving 14 bases between them. The CDR3 nucleotides read TGTGCCAGCAGTTTACTAGCCCCGCGGGTAAACATTCAGTACTTC. Its translation: CASSLLAPRVNIQYF.

There are many counts of this clonotype. This chain's CDR3 is CASSYPLYEQYF. CDR3 coding DNA: TGTGCCAGCAGTTACCCCCTCTACGAGCAGTACTTC. V usage is TRBV6-2 or TRBV6-3 and J usage is TRBJ2-7, with D hard to call. This CDR3 comprises 12 residues. Germline V gene data show CDR1 as MNHEY and CDR2 as SVGEGT. V lost 2 bases, J lost 3 bases, and 5 bases lay in between.

This clonotype was counted many times. The genes are TRBV10-3 and TRBJ2-7; possibly TRBD1 or TRBD2 for D (6 bases each). The CDR3 consists of 16 residues. The germline gives CDR1 ENHRY, CDR2 SYGVKD. Between the trimmed V and J ends, which lost 0 bases and 6 bases, there was a span of 18 bases. This CDR3 reads CAISESFWGAGLEQYF. CDR3 nucleotides: TGTGCCATCAGTGAGTCCTTTTGGGGGGCTGGCCTCGAGCAGTACTTC.

In this sample, this clonotype turned up many times. The chain has TRBV6-5 and TRBJ2-2; D may be TRBD2 (6 bases). Germline V gene sequence: CDR1 MNHEY, CDR2 SVGAGI. This CDR3 contains 15 residues. The V end lost 2 bases, the J end lost 4 bases, and 11 bases lay between the germline ends. CDR3 DNA sequence: TGTGCCAGCAGTTACGATTACGGGGGCACCGGGGAGCTGTTTTTT. Protein: CASSYDYGGTGELFF.

This clonotype showed up many times. The genes are TRBV6-2 or TRBV6-3 and TRBJ2-7; D might be TRBD2 (5 bases). V was trimmed by 5 bases and J by 2 bases, leaving 13 bases between them. The CDR3 totals 14 residues. Germline V lookup: CDR1 MNHEY, CDR2 SVGEGT. CDR3 region: CASSPPAGPYEQYF. Written as DNA, the CDR3 is TGTGCCAGCAGTCCCCCCGCGGGTCCCTACGAGCAGTACTTC.

This clonotype was found a few times. V and J are TRBV3-1 and TRBJ2-5; D ambiguous. This CDR3 is 12 amino acids long. Trimming cost V 0 bases and J 6 bases, with 5 bases left between them. Per the germline V gene, CDR1 is LGHDT and CDR2 is YNNKEL (reference sequence). The CDR3, as DNA: TGTGCCAGCAGCCAAGAATCCCAGACCCAGTACTTC. It codes for CASSQESQTQYF.

The count of this clonotype is one. This chain uses TRBV20-1 with TRBJ2-5; D is perhaps TRBD2 (6 bases). The CDR3 totals 16 residues. From germline, CDR1 is DFQATT and CDR2 SNEGSKA (reference sequence). Trimming removed 4 bases at V and 5 bases at J, with 23 bases between. CDR3 amino acids: CSATGWRDPGGETQYF. CDR3 nucleotide sequence: TGCAGTGCTACAGGGTGGCGGGACCCCGGTGGGGAGACCCAGTACTTC.

This clonotype was observed many times. The genes are TRBV5-1 and TRBJ2-7; TRBD2 agrees at 8 bases. J gave up 4 bases and V 2 bases, and 5 bases lay outside the gene matches. This CDR3 has 14 residues. Germline assignment: CDR1 SGHRS and CDR2 YFSETQ. The CDR3 region is CASSLRTSWYEQYF. CDR3 sequence (DNA): TGCGCCAGCAGCTTAAGGACTAGCTGGTACGAGCAGTACTTC.